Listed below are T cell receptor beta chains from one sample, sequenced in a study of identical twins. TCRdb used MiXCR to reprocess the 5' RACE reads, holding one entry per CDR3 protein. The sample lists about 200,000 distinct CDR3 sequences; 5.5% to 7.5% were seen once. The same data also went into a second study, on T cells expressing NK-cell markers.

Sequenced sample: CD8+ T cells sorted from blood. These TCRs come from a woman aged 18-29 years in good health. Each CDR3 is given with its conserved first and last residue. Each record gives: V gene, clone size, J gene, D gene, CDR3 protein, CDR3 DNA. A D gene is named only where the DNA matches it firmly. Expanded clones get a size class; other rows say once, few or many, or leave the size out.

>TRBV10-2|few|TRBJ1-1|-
CASSEGVTEAFF
TGCGCCAGCAGTGAGGGGGTCACTGAAGCTTTCTTT
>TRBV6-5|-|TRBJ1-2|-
CASSYSDESYGYTF
TGTGCCAGCAGTTACTCGGACGAGAGCTATGGCTACACCTTC
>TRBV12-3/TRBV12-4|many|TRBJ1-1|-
CASRDSMNTEAFF
TGTGCCAGCAGGGATAGCATGAACACTGAAGCTTTCTTT
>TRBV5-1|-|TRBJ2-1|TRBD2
CASSLAFQGGGSYNEQFF
TGCGCCAGCAGCTTGGCCTTTCAGGGCGGGGGTTCCTACAATGAGCAGTTCTTC
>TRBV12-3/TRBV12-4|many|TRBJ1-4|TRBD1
CASSNSGTGLGNEKLFF
TGTGCCAGCAGCAACTCCGGGACAGGGCTAGGGAATGAAAAACTGTTTTTT
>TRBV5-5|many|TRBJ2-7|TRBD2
CASSLGSGVTYEQYF
TGTGCCAGCAGCTTGGGTAGCGGGGTGACCTACGAGCAGTACTTC
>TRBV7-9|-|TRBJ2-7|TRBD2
CASSPSGRPYEQYF
TGTGCCAGCAGCCCTAGCGGGCGGCCCTACGAGCAGTACTTC
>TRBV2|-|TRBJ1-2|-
CASSDNQQVNYGYTF
TGTGCCAGCAGTGACAACCAACAGGTTAACTATGGCTACACCTTC
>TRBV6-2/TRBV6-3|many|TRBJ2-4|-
CASSPDLYELAKNIQYF
TGTGCCAGCAGCCCGGACCTTTATGAACTAGCCAAAAACATTCAGTACTTC
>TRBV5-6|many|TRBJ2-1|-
CASSLQVNEQFF
TGTGCCAGCAGCTTGCAGGTCAATGAGCAGTTCTTC
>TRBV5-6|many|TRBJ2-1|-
CASSSDSDNEQFF
TGTGCCAGCAGCTCTGACAGTGACAATGAGCAGTTCTTC
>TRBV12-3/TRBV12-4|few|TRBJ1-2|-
CASSFRTEGANYGYTF
TGTGCCAGCAGTTTTAGGACAGAAGGAGCTAACTATGGCTACACCTTC
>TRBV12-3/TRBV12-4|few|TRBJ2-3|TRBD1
CASSTYDRGLGTDTQYF
TGTGCCAGCAGCACTTATGACAGGGGGCTGGGCACAGATACGCAGTATTTT
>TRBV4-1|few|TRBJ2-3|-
CASSRTTTDTQYF
TGCGCCAGCAGTCGGACTACCACAGATACGCAGTATTTT
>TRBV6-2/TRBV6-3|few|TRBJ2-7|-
CASSSRGIYEQYF
TGTGCCAGCAGTTCCAGGGGCATCTACGAGCAGTACTTC
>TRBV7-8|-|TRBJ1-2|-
CASSLPGSRYGYTF
TGTGCCAGCAGCTTACCAGGCAGTCGGTATGGCTACACCTTC
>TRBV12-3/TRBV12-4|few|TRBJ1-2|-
CASSLVVGRKPNYGYTF
TGTGCCAGCAGTTTAGTTGTCGGACGCAAACCTAACTATGGCTACACCTTC
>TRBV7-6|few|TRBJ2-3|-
CASSLEWVNTQYF
TGTGCCAGCAGCTTAGAGTGGGTGAATACGCAGTATTTT
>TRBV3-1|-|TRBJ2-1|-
CASSQQVPWRPGSEQFF
TGTGCCAGCAGCCAGCAGGTCCCTTGGAGGCCTGGTAGTGAGCAGTTCTTC
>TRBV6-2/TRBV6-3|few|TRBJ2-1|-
CASSYITSPPEQFF
TGTGCCAGCAGTTATATTACTAGCCCCCCTGAGCAGTTCTTC
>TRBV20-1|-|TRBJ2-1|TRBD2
CSAKGLSHNEQFF
TGCAGTGCAAAGGGACTATCCCACAATGAGCAGTTCTTC
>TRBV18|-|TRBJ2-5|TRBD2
CASSPLSSGTYQETQYF
TGTGCCAGCTCACCACTTTCCAGCGGGACGTACCAAGAGACCCAGTACTTC
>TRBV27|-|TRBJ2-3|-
CASSFSPGSTDTQYF
TGTGCCAGCAGTTTCTCCCCGGGGAGCACAGATACGCAGTATTTT
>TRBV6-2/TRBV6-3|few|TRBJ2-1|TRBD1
CASRRGQGFYNEQFF
TGTGCCAGCAGAAGGGGACAGGGTTTCTACAATGAGCAGTTCTTC
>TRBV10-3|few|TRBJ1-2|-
CAISQDRRGYTF
TGTGCCATCAGTCAAGACAGGAGGGGCTACACCTTC
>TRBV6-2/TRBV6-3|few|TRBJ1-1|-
CASSHYIARENTEAFF
TGTGCCAGCAGTCACTACATTGCCAGAGAGAACACTGAAGCTTTCTTT
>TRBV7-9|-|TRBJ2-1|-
CASSFLARDEQFF
TGTGCCAGCAGCTTCCTAGCGCGGGATGAGCAGTTCTTC
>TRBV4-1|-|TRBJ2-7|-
CASSQDGANYYEQYF
TGCGCCAGCAGCCAAGACGGAGCGAACTACTACGAGCAGTACTTC
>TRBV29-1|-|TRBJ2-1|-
CSVEPALEQFF
TGCAGCGTTGAGCCAGCCCTTGAGCAGTTCTTC
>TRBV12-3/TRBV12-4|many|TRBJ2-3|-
CASSSGTAGDTQYF
TGTGCCAGCAGTTCCGGGACCGCAGGAGATACGCAGTATTTT
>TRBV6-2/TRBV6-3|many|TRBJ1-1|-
CASSYEADRPGGAEAFF
TGTGCCAGCAGTTACGAAGCGGACCGACCTGGTGGTGCTGAAGCTTTCTTT
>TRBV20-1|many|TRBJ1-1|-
CSARDEPPWGEAFF
TGCAGTGCTAGAGACGAGCCCCCTTGGGGTGAAGCTTTCTTT
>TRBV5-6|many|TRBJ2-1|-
CASSQTSPEQFF
TGTGCCAGCAGCCAAACGAGCCCCGAGCAGTTCTTC
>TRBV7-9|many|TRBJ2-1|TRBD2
CASSPLAGGNYNEQFF
TGTGCCAGCAGCCCATTAGCGGGGGGTAACTACAATGAGCAGTTCTTC
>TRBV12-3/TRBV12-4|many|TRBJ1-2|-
CASSFLSGYTF
TGTGCCAGCAGCTTTCTGTCTGGCTACACCTTC
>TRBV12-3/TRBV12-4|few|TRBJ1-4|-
CASSSPRQKNEKLFF
TGTGCCAGCAGTTCTCCGAGACAGAAGAATGAAAAACTGTTTTTT
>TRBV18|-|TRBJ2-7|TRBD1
CASSPLGQSGKSYEQYF
TGTGCCAGCTCACCACTGGGACAGTCAGGAAAGTCCTACGAGCAGTACTTC
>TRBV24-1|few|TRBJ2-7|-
CATRSGGEQYF
TGTGCCACTCGTTCCGGCGGCGAGCAGTACTTC
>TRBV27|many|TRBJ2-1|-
CASSPNHRMREYNEQFF
TGTGCCAGCAGTCCGAACCACCGGATGAGGGAATACAATGAGCAGTTCTTC
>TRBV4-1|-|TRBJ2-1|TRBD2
CASSLGTSAAYNEQFF
TGCGCCAGCAGCCTTGGGACTAGCGCAGCTTACAATGAGCAGTTCTTC
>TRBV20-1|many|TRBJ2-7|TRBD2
CSARGQPVSGGYYEQYF
TGCAGTGCTAGAGGCCAACCGGTGAGCGGGGGCTATTACGAGCAGTACTTC
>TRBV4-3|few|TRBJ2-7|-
CASSQDSGLFYEQYF
TGCGCCAGCAGCCAAGACTCGGGACTCTTCTACGAGCAGTACTTC
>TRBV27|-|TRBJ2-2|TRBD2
CASSFDLPGAGAGELFF
TGTGCCAGCAGTTTCGACTTACCCGGGGCGGGAGCCGGGGAGCTGTTTTTT
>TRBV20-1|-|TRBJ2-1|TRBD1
CSARGPGGRNEQFF
TGCAGTGCTAGGGGGCCAGGGGGCAGGAATGAGCAGTTCTTC
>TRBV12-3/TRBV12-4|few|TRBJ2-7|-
CASSLQENEQYF
TGTGCCAGCAGTTTACAGGAGAACGAGCAGTACTTC
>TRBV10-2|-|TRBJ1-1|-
CASSALGGNEAFF
TGCGCCAGCAGTGCTTTAGGGGGGAATGAAGCTTTCTTT
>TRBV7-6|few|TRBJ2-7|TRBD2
CASSFEGLAHEQYF
TGTGCCAGCAGCTTTGAGGGACTAGCTCACGAGCAGTACTTC
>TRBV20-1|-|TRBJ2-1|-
CSAPLPLYNEQFF
TGCAGTGCTCCCCTCCCCCTTTACAATGAGCAGTTCTTC
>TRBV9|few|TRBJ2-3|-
CASSVGTTPHFTQYF
TGTGCCAGCAGCGTAGGGACTACGCCCCATTTTACGCAGTATTTT
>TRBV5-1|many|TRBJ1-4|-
CASSPIMTGREKLFF
TGCGCCAGCAGCCCAATTATGACAGGCAGGGAAAAACTGTTTTTT
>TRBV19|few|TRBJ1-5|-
CASSIRRDGQPQHF
TGTGCCAGTAGTATCAGGCGGGACGGTCAGCCCCAGCATTTT
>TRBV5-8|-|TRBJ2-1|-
CASIARGSPNNEQFF
TGTGCCAGCATTGCAAGGGGGTCGCCGAACAATGAGCAGTTCTTC
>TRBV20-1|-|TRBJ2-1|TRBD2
CSAPGLAASGEQFF
TGCAGTGCTCCGGGACTAGCGGCTAGTGGTGAGCAGTTCTTC
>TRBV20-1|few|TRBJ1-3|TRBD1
CSARELGGGPSGNTIYF
TGCAGTGCTAGAGAATTAGGAGGGGGCCCCTCTGGAAACACCATATATTTT
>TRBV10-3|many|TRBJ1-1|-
CAISEWAAGENTEAFF
TGTGCCATCAGTGAGTGGGCGGCGGGCGAGAACACTGAAGCTTTCTTT
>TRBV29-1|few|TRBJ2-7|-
CSVAEGPALEQYF
TGCAGCGTGGCAGAGGGACCCGCCCTCGAGCAGTACTTC
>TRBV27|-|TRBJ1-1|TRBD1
CASSETRGSIAEAFF
TGTGCCAGCAGCGAAACCAGGGGGTCAATCGCTGAAGCTTTCTTT
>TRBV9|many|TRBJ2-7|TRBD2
CAVWGEGALTYEQYF
TGTGCCGTATGGGGGGAGGGAGCCCTTACCTACGAGCAGTACTTC
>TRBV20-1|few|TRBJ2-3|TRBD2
CSARGILAGDGDTQYF
TGCAGTGCTAGAGGGATCCTAGCGGGAGATGGAGATACGCAGTATTTT
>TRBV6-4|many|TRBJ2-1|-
CASSRDPEFNEQFF
TGTGCCAGCAGCCGGGACCCAGAGTTTAATGAGCAGTTCTTC